This record looks at one TCR beta chain sequence and its context. Specified time point: cycle 4 day 1 (C4D1), after more than five weeks of nivolumab. All the patients suffered relapse after autologous stem cell transplantation, and brentuximab vedotin exposure differed. TCRdb keeps only in-frame clones here, not all; method: immunoSEQ multiplex PCR. The table has over 85,000 clones, approximately 94% seen once. The germline gives CDR1 MNHNY, CDR2 SVGAGI (reference sequence). There are 16 residues in the CDR3. The ends lost 2 bases at V and 9 bases at J; junction bases unmatched: 10. The data were taken from a study of PD-1 blockade in classical Hodgkin lymphoma.

The chain joins TRBV6-6 to TRBJ2-1; TRBD2 aligns across 10 bases. This clonotype was sampled from a human donor with classical Hodgkin lymphoma. Sequencing was performed on peripheral blood mononuclear cells (PBMCs), taken before the fourth cycle of nivolumab. CDR3 amino acids: CASSYIEASGSGEQFF. CDR3 bases: TGTGCCAGCAGTTACATCGAGGCTAGCGGGAGCGGTGAGCAGTTCTTC.